Described below is a single TCR beta chain sequence and its context. It lacks a known antigen. Base qualities are not recorded, but no much larger clone differs from it by a single base. These data belong to a study of blood T cell repertoires in COVID-19 (dated by TCRdb to about 2020). Broadly, across the study: Samples covering the acute and convalescent phases of COVID-19 were provided by collaborators in the United States, Italy and Spain. The material from the prospective study consisted of cDNA or gDNA derived from T cells, B-cell-depleted T cells, or PBMCs. The dataset comprised deeply sampled blood TCRbeta repertoires from subjects exposed to, actively infected with, or recovered from COVID-19. The repertoires were released in a freely available public database intended as a resource for research on the immune response to SARS-CoV-2. Samples were obtained from the ongoing ImmuneRACE study (first 160 participants) and from over 1,000 subjects provided by 6 global collaborators. The sample metadata nearly always contained a de-identified subject ID, COVID-19 status, age in years and sex. Where available, HLA class I and class II types were taken from metadata supplied by the sample provider and were not determined by assay-based typing.

The cysteine opens and the phenylalanine closes a CDR3 of 18 amino acids. Left in the record is the CDR3 DNA by itself, 54 bases read in frame from the first base. V lost 10 bases and J lost 9 bases, and the count of bases not matched to a germline gene is 23. From the germline V gene (reference sequence), CDR1 is LGHDT and CDR2 is YNNKEL. Collaborating institutions collected whole blood in K2EDTA tubes following their own protocols. Collaborator samples were shipped for TCRbeta analysis as frozen whole blood, isolated PBMCs, or DNA extracted from either sample type. Overall study results and their limits: Clinical and demographic metadata were provided uncurated, with the amount varying by source and participant.

TCRbeta CDR3 regions were amplified from genomic DNA using the immunoSEQ Assay, a bias-controlled multiplex PCR. Concerning the study's data processing: The number of nucleated cells in each sample was estimated by amplification of reference gene primers within the assay. To quantify the absolute abundance of each unique TCRbeta CDR3 rearrangement, sequence reads were collapsed and filtered. For each sample, productive Simpson clonality was calculated as the square root of Simpson's diversity index across productive rearrangements. TCRdb retrieved this table from immuneACCESS and kept in-frame rearrangements only. Not all clones are present; in checked studies, unresolved V genes account for under half, and no reason is known for the remainder. The V and J calls and clone size were taken over from that table, and D and trimming were inferred from the DNA. The sample table holds fewer than 250,000 clones, of which 80% to 90% were seen once. The top ten hold roughly 0.69% of the sample.

Sample: peripheral blood. The source is a man between 35 and 55 years old with acute or convalescent COVID-19. The V and J genes are TRBV3-1 (or the pseudogene TRBV3-2) and TRBJ2-1; 11 bases in the junction line up with TRBD2. The DNA is as follows: TGTGCCACCGAGATTTCCTTGTTCGGGCTAGCGGGAGGCGGTGAGCAGTTCTTC. Its translation reads: CATEISLFGLAGGGEQFF.